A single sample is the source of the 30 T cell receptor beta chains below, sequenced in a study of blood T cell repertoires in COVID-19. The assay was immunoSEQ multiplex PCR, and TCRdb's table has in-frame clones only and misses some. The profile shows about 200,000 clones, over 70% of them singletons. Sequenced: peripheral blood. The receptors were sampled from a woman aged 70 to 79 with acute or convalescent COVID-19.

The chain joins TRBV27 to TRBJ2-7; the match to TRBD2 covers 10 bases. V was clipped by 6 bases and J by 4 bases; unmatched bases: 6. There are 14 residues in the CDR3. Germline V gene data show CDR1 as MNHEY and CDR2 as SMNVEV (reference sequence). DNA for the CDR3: TGTGCCAGCAGCCGAAGCGGGAGGGATTACGAGCAGTACTTC. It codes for CASSRSGRDYEQYF.

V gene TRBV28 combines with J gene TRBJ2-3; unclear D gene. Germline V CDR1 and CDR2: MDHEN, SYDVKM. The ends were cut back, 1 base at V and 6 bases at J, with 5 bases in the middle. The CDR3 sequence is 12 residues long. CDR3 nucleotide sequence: TGTGCCAGCAGTTTATATAGTGATACGCAGTATTTT. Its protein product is CASSLYSDTQYF.

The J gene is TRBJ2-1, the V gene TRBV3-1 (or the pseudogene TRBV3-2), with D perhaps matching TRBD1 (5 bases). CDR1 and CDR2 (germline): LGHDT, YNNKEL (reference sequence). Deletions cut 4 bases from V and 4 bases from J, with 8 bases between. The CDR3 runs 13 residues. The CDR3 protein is CASSPNRYNEQFF. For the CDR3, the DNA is TGTGCCAGCAGCCCCAACAGGTACAATGAGCAGTTCTTC.

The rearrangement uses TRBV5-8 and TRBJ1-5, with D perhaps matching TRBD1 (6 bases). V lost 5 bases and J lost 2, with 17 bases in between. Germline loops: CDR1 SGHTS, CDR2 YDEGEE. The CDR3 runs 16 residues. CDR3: CASSLGAGVGNQPQHF. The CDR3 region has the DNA TGTGCCAGCAGTCTGGGGGCAGGGGTCGGCAATCAGCCCCAGCATTTT.

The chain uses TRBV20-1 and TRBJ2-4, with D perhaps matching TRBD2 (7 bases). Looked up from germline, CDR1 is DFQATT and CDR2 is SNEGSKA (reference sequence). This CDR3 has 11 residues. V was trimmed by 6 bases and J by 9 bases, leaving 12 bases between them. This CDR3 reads CSAGGGSIQYF. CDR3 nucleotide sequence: TGCAGTGCAGGGGGGGGTTCCATTCAGTACTTC.

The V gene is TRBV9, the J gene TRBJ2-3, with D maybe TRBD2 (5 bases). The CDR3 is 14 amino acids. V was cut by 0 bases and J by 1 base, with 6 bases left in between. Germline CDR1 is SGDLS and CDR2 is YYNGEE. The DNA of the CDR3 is TGTGCCAGCAGCGTAGATAGCGGCACAGATACGCAGTATTTT. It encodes CASSVDSGTDTQYF.

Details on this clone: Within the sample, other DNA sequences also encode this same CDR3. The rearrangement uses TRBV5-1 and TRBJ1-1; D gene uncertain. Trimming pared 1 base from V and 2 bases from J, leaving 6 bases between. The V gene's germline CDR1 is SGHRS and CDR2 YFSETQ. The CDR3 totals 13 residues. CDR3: CASSLTLNTEAFF. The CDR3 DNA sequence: TGCGCCAGCAGCTTGACTTTAAACACTGAAGCTTTCTTT. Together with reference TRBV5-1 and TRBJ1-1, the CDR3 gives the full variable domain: KAGVTQTPRYLIKTRGQQVTLSCSPISGHRSVSWYQQTPGQGLQFLFEYFSETQRNKGNFPGRFSGRQFSNSRSEMNVSTLELGDSALYLCASSLTLNTEAFFGQGTRLTVV.

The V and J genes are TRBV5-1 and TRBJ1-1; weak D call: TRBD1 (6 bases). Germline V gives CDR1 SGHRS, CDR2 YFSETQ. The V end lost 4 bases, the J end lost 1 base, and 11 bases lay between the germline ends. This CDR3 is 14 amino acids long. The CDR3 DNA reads TGCGCCAGCAGCGACGGACAGCCGAACACTGAAGCTTTCTTT. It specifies CASSDGQPNTEAFF.

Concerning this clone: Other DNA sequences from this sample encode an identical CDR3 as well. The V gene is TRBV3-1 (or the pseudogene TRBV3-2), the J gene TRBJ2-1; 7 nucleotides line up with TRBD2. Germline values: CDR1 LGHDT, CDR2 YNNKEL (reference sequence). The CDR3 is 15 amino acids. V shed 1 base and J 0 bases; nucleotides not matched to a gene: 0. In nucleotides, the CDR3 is TGTGCCAGCAGCCAAGGCGGGAGCTCCTACAATGAGCAGTTCTTC. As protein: CASSQGGSSYNEQFF.

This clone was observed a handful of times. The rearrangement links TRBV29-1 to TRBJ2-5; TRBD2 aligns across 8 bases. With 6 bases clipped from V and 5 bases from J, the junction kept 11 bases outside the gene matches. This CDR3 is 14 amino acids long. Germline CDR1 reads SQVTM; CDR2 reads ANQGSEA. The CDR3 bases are TGCAGCGTCGTCCTCGGCGGGAGGAGGGAGACCCAGTACTTC. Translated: CSVVLGGRRETQYF.

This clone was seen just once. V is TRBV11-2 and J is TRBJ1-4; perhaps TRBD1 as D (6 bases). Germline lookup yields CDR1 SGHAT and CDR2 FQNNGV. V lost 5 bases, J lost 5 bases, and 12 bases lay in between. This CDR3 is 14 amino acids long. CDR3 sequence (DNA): TGTGCCAGCAGCCAAGGGGGACTAAATGAAAAACTGTTTTTT. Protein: CASSQGGLNEKLFF.

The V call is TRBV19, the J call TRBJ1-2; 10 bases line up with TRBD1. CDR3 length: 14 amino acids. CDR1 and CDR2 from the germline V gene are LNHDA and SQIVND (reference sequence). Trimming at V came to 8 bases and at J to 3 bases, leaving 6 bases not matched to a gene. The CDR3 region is CASGRTGGDYGYTF. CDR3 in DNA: TGTGCCAGTGGTCGGACAGGGGGTGACTATGGCTACACCTTC.

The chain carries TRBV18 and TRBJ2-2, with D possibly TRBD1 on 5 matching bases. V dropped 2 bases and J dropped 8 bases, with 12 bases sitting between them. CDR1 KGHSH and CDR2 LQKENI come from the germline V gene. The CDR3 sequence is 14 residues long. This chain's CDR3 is CASSPIAGSGELFF. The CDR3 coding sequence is TGTGCCAGCTCACCAATCGCAGGGTCAGGGGAGCTGTTTTTT.

The CDR3 sequence is CASSYGQGYTGELFF. The DNA of the CDR3 is TGCGCCAGCAGCTACGGACAGGGTTACACCGGGGAGCTGTTTTTT. V usage is TRBV10-2 and J usage is TRBJ2-2; 8 nucleotides align to TRBD1. This CDR3 is 15 amino acids long. Per germline, CDR1 WSHSY and CDR2 SAAADI. V gave up 6 bases and J gave up 3 bases; unmatched junction bases: 6.

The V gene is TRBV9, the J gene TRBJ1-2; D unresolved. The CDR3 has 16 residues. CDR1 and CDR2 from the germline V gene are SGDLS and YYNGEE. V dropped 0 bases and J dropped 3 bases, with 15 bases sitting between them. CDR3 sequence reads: CASSVARGRLDYGYTF. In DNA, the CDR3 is TGTGCCAGCAGCGTAGCCCGGGGAAGGCTAGACTATGGCTACACCTTC.

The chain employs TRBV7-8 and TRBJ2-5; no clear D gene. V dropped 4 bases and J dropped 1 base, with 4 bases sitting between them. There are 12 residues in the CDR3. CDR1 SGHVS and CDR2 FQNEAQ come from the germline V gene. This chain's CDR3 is CASSSSQETQYF. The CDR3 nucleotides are TGTGCCAGCAGCTCTTCCCAAGAGACCCAGTACTTC.

CDR3 sequence (DNA): TGTGCCAGCAGCTTGGACGGGACTAGCGATCGGGGTTGGAACTACAATGAGCAGTTCTTC. It codes for CASSLDGTSDRGWNYNEQFF. The chain is built from TRBV5-4 and TRBJ2-1, with 10 bases lining up with TRBD2. The germline gives CDR1 SGHNT, CDR2 YYREEE (reference sequence). The CDR3 sequence is 20 residues long. The V segment lost 0 bases and the J segment 3 bases; nucleotides outside the gene matches: 15.

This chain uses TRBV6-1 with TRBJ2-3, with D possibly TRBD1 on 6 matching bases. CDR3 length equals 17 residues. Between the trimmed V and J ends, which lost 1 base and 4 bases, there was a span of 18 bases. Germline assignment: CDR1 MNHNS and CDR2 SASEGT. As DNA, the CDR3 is TGTGCCAGCAGTGAAGGTCGTTGGGCAGGGGATGCAGATACGCAGTATTTT. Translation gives CASSEGRWAGDADTQYF.

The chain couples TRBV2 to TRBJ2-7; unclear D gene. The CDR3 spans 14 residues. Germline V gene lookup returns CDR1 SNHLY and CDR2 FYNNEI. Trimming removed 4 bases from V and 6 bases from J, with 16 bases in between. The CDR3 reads CASSATPGTSEQYF. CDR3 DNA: TGTGCCAGCAGTGCTACCCCGGGTACGAGCGAGCAGTACTTC.

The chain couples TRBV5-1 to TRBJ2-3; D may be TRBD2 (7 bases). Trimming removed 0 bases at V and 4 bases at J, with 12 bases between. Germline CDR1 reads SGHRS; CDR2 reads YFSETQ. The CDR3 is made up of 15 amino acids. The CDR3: CASSLVAGAADTQYF. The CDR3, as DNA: TGCGCCAGCAGCTTGGTTGCGGGGGCGGCAGATACGCAGTATTTT.

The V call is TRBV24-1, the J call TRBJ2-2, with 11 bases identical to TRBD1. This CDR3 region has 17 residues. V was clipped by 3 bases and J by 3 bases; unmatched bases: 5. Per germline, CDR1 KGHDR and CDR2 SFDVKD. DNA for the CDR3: TGTGCCACCAGTGATCCTGGACAGGGGGCCTACACCGGGGAGCTGTTTTTT. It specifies CATSDPGQGAYTGELFF.

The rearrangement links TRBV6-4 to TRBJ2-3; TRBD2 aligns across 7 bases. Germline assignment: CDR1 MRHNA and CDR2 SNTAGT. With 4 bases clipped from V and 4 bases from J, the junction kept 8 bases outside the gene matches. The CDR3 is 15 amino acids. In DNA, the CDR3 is TGTGCCAGCAGTGGTCAGGCGGGAGTACCAGATACGCAGTATTTT. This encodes CASSGQAGVPDTQYF.

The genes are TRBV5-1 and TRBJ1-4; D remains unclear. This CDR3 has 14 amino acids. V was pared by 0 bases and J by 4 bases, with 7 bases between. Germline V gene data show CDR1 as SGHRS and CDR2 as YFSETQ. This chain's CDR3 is CASSLGVVNEKLFF. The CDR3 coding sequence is TGCGCCAGCAGCTTGGGAGTAGTTAATGAAAAACTGTTTTTT.

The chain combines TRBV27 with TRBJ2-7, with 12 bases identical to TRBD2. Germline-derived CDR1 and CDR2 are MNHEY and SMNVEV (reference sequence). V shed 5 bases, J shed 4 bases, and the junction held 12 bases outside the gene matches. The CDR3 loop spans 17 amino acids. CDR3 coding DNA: TGTGCCAGCAGTCTTCTTCCTCTGACTAGCGGGAGATACGAGCAGTACTTC. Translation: CASSLLPLTSGRYEQYF.

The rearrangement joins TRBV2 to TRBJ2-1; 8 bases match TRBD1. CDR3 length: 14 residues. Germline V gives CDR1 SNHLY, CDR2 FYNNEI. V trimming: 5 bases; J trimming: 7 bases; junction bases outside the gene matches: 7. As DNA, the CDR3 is TGTGCCAGCAGTCGGGGACAGGTGATTAATGAGCAGTTCTTC. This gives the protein CASSRGQVINEQFF.

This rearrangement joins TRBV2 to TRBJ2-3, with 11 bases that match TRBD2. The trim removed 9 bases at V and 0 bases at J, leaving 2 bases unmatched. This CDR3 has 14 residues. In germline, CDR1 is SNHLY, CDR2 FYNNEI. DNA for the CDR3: TGTGCCAGTAGACTAGCGGGAAGCACAGATACGCAGTATTTT. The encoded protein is CASRLAGSTDTQYF.

CDR3 bases: TGCGCCAGCAGCCCCCGACAGGGTCGGGAGCAGTACTTC. This gives the protein CASSPRQGREQYF. The chain carries TRBV5-1 and TRBJ2-7; TRBD1 aligns across 7 bases. The CDR3 sequence is 13 residues long. Germline V gene lookup returns CDR1 SGHRS and CDR2 YFSETQ. J was trimmed by 7 bases and V by 4 bases; bases with no gene match: 8.

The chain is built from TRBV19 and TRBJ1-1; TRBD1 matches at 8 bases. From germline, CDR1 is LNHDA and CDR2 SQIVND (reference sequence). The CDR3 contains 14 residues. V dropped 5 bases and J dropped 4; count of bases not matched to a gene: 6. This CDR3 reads CASSPRQGITEAFF. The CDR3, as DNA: TGTGCCAGTAGTCCTAGACAGGGGATCACTGAAGCTTTCTTT.

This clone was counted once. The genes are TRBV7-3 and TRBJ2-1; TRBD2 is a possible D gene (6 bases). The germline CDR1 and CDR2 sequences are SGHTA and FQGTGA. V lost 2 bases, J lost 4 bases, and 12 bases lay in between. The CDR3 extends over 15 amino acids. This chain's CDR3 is CASSLYGREYNEQFF. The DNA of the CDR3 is TGTGCCAGCAGCTTATACGGGAGAGAATACAATGAGCAGTTCTTC. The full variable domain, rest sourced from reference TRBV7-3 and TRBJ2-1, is GAGVSQTPSNKVTEKGKYVELRCDPISGHTALYWYRQSLGQGPEFLIYFQGTGAADDSGLPNDRFFAVRPEGSVSTLKIQRTERGDSAVYLCASSLYGREYNEQFFGPGTRLTVL.

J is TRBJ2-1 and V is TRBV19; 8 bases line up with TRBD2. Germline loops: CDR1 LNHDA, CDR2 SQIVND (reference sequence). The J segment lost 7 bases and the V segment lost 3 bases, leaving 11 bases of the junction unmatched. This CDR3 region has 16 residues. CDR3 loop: CASSILAGGSSNEQFF. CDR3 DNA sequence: TGTGCCAGTAGTATTCTCGCGGGAGGCAGTTCTAATGAGCAGTTCTTC.